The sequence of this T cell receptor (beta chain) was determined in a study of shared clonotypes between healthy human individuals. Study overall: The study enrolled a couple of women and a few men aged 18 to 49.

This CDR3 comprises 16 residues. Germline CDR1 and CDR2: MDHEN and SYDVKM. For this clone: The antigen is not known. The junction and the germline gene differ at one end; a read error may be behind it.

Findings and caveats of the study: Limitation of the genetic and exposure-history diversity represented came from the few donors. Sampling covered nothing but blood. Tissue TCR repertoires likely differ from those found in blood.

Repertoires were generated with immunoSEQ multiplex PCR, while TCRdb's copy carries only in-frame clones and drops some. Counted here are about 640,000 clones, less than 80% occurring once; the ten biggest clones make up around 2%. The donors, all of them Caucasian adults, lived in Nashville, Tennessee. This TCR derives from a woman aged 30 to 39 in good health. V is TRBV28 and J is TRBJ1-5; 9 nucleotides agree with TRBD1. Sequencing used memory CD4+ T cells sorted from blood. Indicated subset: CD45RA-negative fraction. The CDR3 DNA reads TGTGCCAGCAGCGAAACCTACAGGGGGCGCAACCAGCCCCAGCATTTT. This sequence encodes CASSETYRGRNQPQHF.